These T cell receptor beta chains were read from a single sample in a study of CD8+ T cells in alopecia areata. This table comes from immunoSEQ multiplex PCR, and its TCRdb copy is limited to in-frame clones, with some not included. The data hold 200,000 or so clones, with 43% observed a single time. The sample in question was CD4+ T cells sorted from blood, obtained at approximately week 36, from a patient treated with tofacitinib. All receptors derive from a human donor with alopecia areata. The CDR3 runs from the conserved cysteine through the conserved F or W. The D gene is left open where the match is weak. Clone size, where shown, is once, few, many, or a class for clones that have expanded.

j_call d_call v_call clone_size cdr3_nt cdr3_aa
TRBJ1-6 NA TRBV9 once TGTGCCAGCAGCGTAGGGAGGGATTCACCCCTCCACTTT CASSVGRDSPLHF
TRBJ2-1 NA TRBV10-1 few TGCGCCAGCAGTGAGTCTTTGGACCCCTACAATGAGCAGTTCTTC CASSESLDPYNEQFF
TRBJ1-4 TRBD1 TRBV29-1 NA TGCAGCGTGACGGGAGGGGACAGGGGGCTAGAAAAACTGTTTTTT CSVTGGDRGLEKLFF
TRBJ2-1 NA TRBV4-2 NA TGTGCCAGCAGCCAAGATTCAGGGGTCCAGTTCTTC CASSQDSGVQFF
TRBJ2-5 NA TRBV7-9 NA TGTGCCAGCAGCTTAGCCGGAGGAGTGCAAGAGACCCAGTACTTC CASSLAGGVQETQYF
TRBJ1-5 NA TRBV5-4 NA TGTGCCAGCAGCTTCGTGACTAGCAATCAGCCCCAGCATTTT CASSFVTSNQPQHF
TRBJ2-7 TRBD2 TRBV5-1 NA TGCGCCAGCAGCTATGGGGGACTAGCGGGAAGCTACGAGCAGTACTTC CASSYGGLAGSYEQYF
TRBJ2-2 NA TRBV14 few TGTGCCAGCAGCCAAGTTCTAGGCGGTTACACCGGGGAGCTGTTTTTT CASSQVLGGYTGELFF
TRBJ2-5 TRBD1 TRBV7-2 NA TGTGCCAGCAGCCCCCCGGACAGGGATGAAGAGACCCAGTACTTC CASSPPDRDEETQYF
TRBJ2-1 NA TRBV18 few TGTGCCAGCTCACCGAAGGGCAATGAGCAGTTCTTC CASSPKGNEQFF
TRBJ1-4 NA TRBV2 NA TGTGCCAGCGGGGGGAGCGCTAATGAAAAACTGTTTTTT CASGGSANEKLFF
TRBJ1-4 NA TRBV6-6 few TGTGCCAGCAGTTACGGCGGCCCCGGGGAAAATGAAAAACTGTTTTTT CASSYGGPGENEKLFF
TRBJ1-5 NA TRBV6-1 NA TGTGCCAGCAGTGGAGCGTCAGGGAATAGCAATCAGCCCCAGCATTTT CASSGASGNSNQPQHF
TRBJ2-1 NA TRBV4-1 NA TGCGCCAGCAGCCAGGATAGGAGTTTCTCCTACAATGAGCAGTTCTTC CASSQDRSFSYNEQFF
TRBJ1-1 TRBD1 TRBV15 NA TGTGCCACCAGCGCGGGACAGGGAGACACTGAAGCTTTCTTT CATSAGQGDTEAFF
TRBJ2-7 NA TRBV5-1 NA TGCGCCAGCAGCTTGGTGGGGGGTCCCTCCTACGAGCAGTACTTC CASSLVGGPSYEQYF
TRBJ2-3 TRBD2 TRBV5-1 NA TGCGCCAGCAGCACCCCCGGGACTAGCGCCACCACTAGCACAGATACGCAGTATTTT CASSTPGTSATTSTDTQYF